One sample yielded the 11 T cell receptor beta chains listed below, sequenced in a study of blood T cell repertoires in COVID-19. The assay was immunoSEQ multiplex PCR, and TCRdb's table has in-frame clones only and misses some. The repertoire holds 250,000 or so clones, with around 84% as singletons. The sample comprised PBMCs or T cells enriched from blood (not recorded which). The receptors stem from a woman between 45 and 65 years old who had recovered from COVID-19.

This clone showed up just a few times. This chain connects TRBV11-2 to TRBJ2-2; maybe TRBD2 (5 bases). V was pared by 7 bases and J by 0 bases, with 12 bases between. Germline assignment: CDR1 SGHAT and CDR2 FQNNGV. The CDR3 length is 15 residues. CDR3 protein: CASTQLGTNTGELFF. CDR3 nucleotide sequence: TGTGCCAGCACCCAACTAGGAACGAACACCGGGGAGCTGTTTTTT.

The chain joins TRBV4-1 to TRBJ1-2; weak D call: TRBD1 (6 bases). The germline V gene has CDR1 MGHRA and CDR2 YSYEKL. The V gene lost 4 bases and the J gene lost 1 base, with 7 bases spanning the gap. The CDR3 is 13 residues long. The CDR3 spells CASSRTDNYGYTF. In DNA, the CDR3 is TGCGCCAGCAGCCGGACAGATAACTATGGCTACACCTTC.

The chain links TRBV4-3 to TRBJ1-3; no clear D. Per germline, CDR1 LGHNA and CDR2 YSLEER. The V gene lost 0 bases and the J gene lost 0 bases, with 9 bases spanning the gap. The CDR3 length is 16 residues. The CDR3 sequence is CASSQDRADSGNTIYF. The CDR3 nucleotides are TGCGCCAGCAGCCAAGACCGCGCGGACTCTGGAAACACCATATATTTT.

A single count supports this clone. The chain recombines TRBV11-3 with TRBJ2-2, with 7 bases identical to TRBD2. Losses at the gene ends were 5 bases for V and 3 bases for J; bases not matched to a gene: 9. The CDR3 is made up of 16 amino acids. Germline assignment: CDR1 SGHNT and CDR2 YENEEA. DNA of the CDR3: TGTGCCAGCAGCCGAGCCGCGGGAGTTGACACCGGGGAGCTGTTTTTT. Protein: CASSRAAGVDTGELFF.

The chain has TRBV3-1 (or the pseudogene TRBV3-2) and TRBJ2-3, with D perhaps matching TRBD2 (6 bases). The V gene lost 4 bases and the J gene lost 0 bases, with 11 bases spanning the gap. The CDR3 is made up of 15 amino acids. CDR1 is LGHDT and CDR2 is YNNKEL in the germline V gene (reference sequence). The chain's CDR3 is CASSPFGGSTDTQYF. The CDR3 DNA is TGTGCCAGCAGCCCGTTTGGGGGGAGCACAGATACGCAGTATTTT.

This rearrangement joins TRBV14 to TRBJ1-1; D unresolved. V lost 6 bases and J lost 5, with 13 bases in between. This CDR3 region has 13 residues. CDR1 is SGHDN, CDR2 FVKESK, per germline. Here the CDR3 reads CASSRGLGTEAFF. The CDR3 DNA reads as TGTGCCAGCAGTCGCGGGTTGGGGACTGAAGCTTTCTTT.

The chain combines TRBV2 with TRBJ1-4, with a tentative D call TRBD1 (5 bases). This CDR3 comprises 14 residues. The germline V gene has CDR1 SNHLY and CDR2 FYNNEI. V lost 7 bases and J 5 bases, leaving 14 bases between the germline ends. The CDR3, as DNA: TGTGCCAGCAAACTGGGGGGGGAGAATGAAAAACTGTTTTTT. It codes for CASKLGGENEKLFF.

Only one count was recorded for this clone. V gene TRBV5-1 combines with J gene TRBJ2-3; no clear D gene. Trimming removed 3 bases from V and 6 bases from J, with 11 bases in between. CDR3 length: 13 amino acids. Germline V gene lookup returns CDR1 SGHRS and CDR2 YFSETQ. Written as DNA, the CDR3 is TGCGCCAGCAGCTCGGAGACTCTGGATACGCAGTATTTT. Amino acid sequence: CASSSETLDTQYF.

The CDR3 reads CASSLDSGSNYEQYF. The CDR3 DNA reads as TGTGCCAGCAGCTTAGATAGCGGGAGCAACTACGAGCAGTACTTC. The chain uses TRBV5-8 and TRBJ2-7, with TRBD2 matching 9 bases. The length of the CDR3 is 15 residues. Germline V gene data show CDR1 as SGHTS and CDR2 as YDEGEE. With V trimmed by 2 bases and J by 3 bases, 6 bases remained unmatched. Full variable domain (rest looked up from reference TRBV5-8 and TRBJ2-7): EAGVTQSPTHLIKTRGQQATLRCSPISGHTSVYWYQQALGLGLQFLLWYDEGEERNRGNFPPRFSGRQFPNYSSELNVNALELEDSALYLCASSLDSGSNYEQYFGPGTRLTVT.

The V call is TRBV6-5, the J call TRBJ1-6; TRBD1 is a possible D gene (6 bases). The V and J ends lost 5 bases and 4 bases respectively, with 9 bases between them. The CDR3 contains 14 residues. Germline loops: CDR1 MNHEY, CDR2 SVGAGI. DNA of the CDR3: TGTGCCAGCAGTCCCGGACAGTATAATTCACCCCTCCACTTT. Translation: CASSPGQYNSPLHF.

In its sample, this clone was seen a few times. The CDR3 region is CAWQAGQPQHF. In DNA, the CDR3 is TGTGCCTGGCAGGCGGGCCAGCCCCAGCATTTT. This chain connects TRBV25-1 to TRBJ1-5; D unclear. Trimming cost V 11 bases and J 7 bases, with 12 bases left between them. Germline CDR1 is MGHDK and CDR2 is SYGVNS. There are 11 residues in the CDR3. Supplemented by reference TRBV25-1 and TRBJ1-5, the full variable domain reads EADIYQTPRYLVIGTGKKITLECSQTMGHDKMYWYQQDPGMELHLIHYSYGVNSTEKGDLSSESTVSRIRTEHFPLTLESARPSHTSQYLCAWQAGQPQHFGDGTRLSIL.